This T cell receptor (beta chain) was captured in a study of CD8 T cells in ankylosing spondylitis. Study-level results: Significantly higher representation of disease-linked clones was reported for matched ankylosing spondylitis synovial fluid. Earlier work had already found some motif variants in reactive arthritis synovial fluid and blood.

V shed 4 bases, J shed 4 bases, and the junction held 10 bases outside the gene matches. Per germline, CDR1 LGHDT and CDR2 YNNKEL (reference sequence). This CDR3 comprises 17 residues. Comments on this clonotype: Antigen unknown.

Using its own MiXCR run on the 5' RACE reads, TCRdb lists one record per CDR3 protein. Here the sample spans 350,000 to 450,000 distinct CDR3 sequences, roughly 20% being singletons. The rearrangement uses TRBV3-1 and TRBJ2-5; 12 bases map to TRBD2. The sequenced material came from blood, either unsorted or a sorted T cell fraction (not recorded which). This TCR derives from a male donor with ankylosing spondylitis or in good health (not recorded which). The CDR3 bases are TGTGCCAGCAGCCCTTACCTAGCGGGGGGGCTGGGAGAGACCCAGTACTTC. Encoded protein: CASSPYLAGGLGETQYF.